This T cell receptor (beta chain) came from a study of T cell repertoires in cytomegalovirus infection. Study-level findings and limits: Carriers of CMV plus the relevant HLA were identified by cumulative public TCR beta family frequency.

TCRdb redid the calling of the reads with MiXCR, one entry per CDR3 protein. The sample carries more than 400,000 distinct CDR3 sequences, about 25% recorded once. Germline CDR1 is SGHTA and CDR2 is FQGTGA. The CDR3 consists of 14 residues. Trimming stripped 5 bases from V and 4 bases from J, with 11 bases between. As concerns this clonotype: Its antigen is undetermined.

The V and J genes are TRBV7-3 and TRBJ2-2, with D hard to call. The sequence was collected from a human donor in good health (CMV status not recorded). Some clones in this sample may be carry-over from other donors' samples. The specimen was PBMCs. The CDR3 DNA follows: TGTGCCAGCAGCCCCACCGCGGCCACCGGGGAGCTGTTTTTT. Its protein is CASSPTAATGELFF.